This TCR beta chain was identified during a study of beta chain features in type 1 diabetes. The sequenced template was cDNA made from the entire isolated RNA. The data were produced by immunoSEQ multiplex PCR, yet TCRdb's version contains in-frame clones alone and is incomplete. The data contain about 360,000 clones, 10% to 15% of them singletons. Blood was collected once per donor into heparin, averaging about 116 mL. Study-wide points: Any HLA effect on TCRB rearrangement was left unresolved by small sub-analyses. The naive, central memory and Treg TCRB repertoires of patients appeared to be more similar to one another than those of healthy donors.

Regarding this clone: Its antigen is as yet unknown.

Per the germline V gene, CDR1 is MNHNY and CDR2 is SVGAGI (reference sequence). This CDR3 has 14 amino acids. Trimming at V came to 6 bases and at J to 3 bases, leaving 7 bases not matched to a gene. This chain joins TRBV6-6 and TRBJ1-1; TRBD1 aligns across 7 bases. This receptor was identified in a man between 18 and 35 years old in good health. Sequenced material: naive CD4+ T cells from blood. In nucleotides, the CDR3 is TGTGCCAGCAGCGAACAGGGGAGTCACACTGAAGCTTTCTTT. Translation gives CASSEQGSHTEAFF.